These 29 T cell receptor beta chains originate from one sample sequenced in a study of blood T cell repertoires in COVID-19. Sequencing was performed with immunoSEQ multiplex PCR; in TCRdb, only in-frame clones are kept and a portion is missing. The sample contains around 220,000 clones, 84% of which appear only once. Sequenced input: PBMCs or T cells enriched from blood (not recorded which). The receptors derive from a woman in her forties who had recovered from COVID-19.

V gene TRBV30 combines with J gene TRBJ1-5; D gene unclear. Germline V gives CDR1 GTSNPN, CDR2 SVGIG (reference sequence). The CDR3 extends over 14 amino acids. V dropped 7 bases and J dropped 0 bases, with 13 bases sitting between them. The CDR3 region has the DNA TGTGCCTCGGGAGGCCGTAATAGCAATCAGCCCCAGCATTTT. It translates to CASGGRNSNQPQHF.

This clone occurred once. This chain links TRBV12-3 or TRBV12-4 with TRBJ1-1; D is ambiguous. Trimming shortened V by 6 bases and J by 8 bases, and 13 bases separated the two germline ends. There are 12 residues in the CDR3. CDR3 bases: TGTGCCAGCAGCCCCGCGGGCAGAGAAGCTTTCTTT. This gives the protein CASSPAGREAFF.

The V call is TRBV3-1 (or the pseudogene TRBV3-2), the J call TRBJ2-2; D gene ambiguous. This CDR3 comprises 13 residues. V shed 4 bases and J shed 2 bases, with 5 bases lying between them. Germline CDR1 and CDR2: LGHDT and YNNKEL (reference sequence). The CDR3 loop is CASSLLNTGELFF. For the CDR3, the DNA is TGTGCCAGCAGCCTCCTAAACACCGGGGAGCTGTTTTTT.

This chain links TRBV14 with TRBJ2-1, with TRBD2 matching over 8 bases. Per the germline V gene, CDR1 is SGHDN and CDR2 is FVKESK. The CDR3 has 16 residues. V dropped 4 bases and J dropped 7; count of bases not matched to a gene: 12. CDR3 DNA: TGTGCCAGCAGCCCTCCCGGGGGGGATAATGCGAATGAGCAGTTCTTC. Its translation: CASSPPGGDNANEQFF.

The chain carries TRBV28 and TRBJ2-1; 11 positions match TRBD2. Germline V gene data show CDR1 as MDHEN and CDR2 as SYDVKM. The CDR3 loop spans 21 amino acids. With 5 bases clipped from V and 1 base from J, the junction kept 19 bases outside the gene matches. CDR3 residues: CASSLLTSGAGAGYSYNEQFF. The CDR3 coding sequence is TGTGCCAGCAGTCTCCTGACTAGCGGGGCCGGAGCGGGCTATTCCTACAATGAGCAGTTCTTC.

The chain uses TRBV3-1 (or the pseudogene TRBV3-2) and TRBJ2-2; 9 positions match TRBD1. V dropped 6 bases and J dropped 7; count of bases not matched to a gene: 9. Germline values: CDR1 LGHDT, CDR2 YNNKEL (reference sequence). There are 15 residues in the CDR3. CDR3: CASRLKQGADGELFF. For the CDR3, the DNA is TGTGCCAGCAGACTCAAACAGGGGGCGGACGGGGAGCTGTTTTTT.

The sample holds a few counts of this clone. The chain recombines TRBV19 with TRBJ2-7, with TRBD1 matching over 7 bases. CDR1 LNHDA and CDR2 SQIVND come from the germline V gene (reference sequence). The CDR3 sequence is 15 residues long. Trimming removed 3 bases from V and 3 bases from J; junction bases left unmatched: 8. CDR3 in DNA: TGTGCCAGTAGTATGAAGGTGGCAGGGGGCTACGAGCAGTACTTC. It codes for CASSMKVAGGYEQYF.

The genes are TRBV18 and TRBJ2-7, with 10 positions matching TRBD1. The V segment lost 2 bases and the J segment 6 bases; nucleotides outside the gene matches: 7. The CDR3 runs 15 residues. The germline gives CDR1 KGHSH, CDR2 LQKENI. As DNA, the CDR3 is TGTGCCAGCTCACCAAGAGGACAGGGGGATGCCGAGCAGTACGTC. Amino acids: CASSPRGQGDAEQYV.

J is TRBJ2-5 and V is TRBV7-2; 10 positions match TRBD2. J gave up 5 bases and V 5 bases, and 17 bases lay outside the gene matches. The CDR3 sequence is 18 residues long. Germline V gene lookup returns CDR1 SGHTA and CDR2 FQGNSA. Written as DNA, the CDR3 is TGTGCCAGCAGCCCACGGGCGGCTAGCGGGGGACCCAGGGAGACCCAGTACTTC. It encodes CASSPRAASGGPRETQYF.

The V and J genes are TRBV14 and TRBJ1-1, with a tentative D call TRBD1 (5 bases). In germline, CDR1 is SGHDN, CDR2 FVKESK. Trimming stripped 2 bases from V and 7 bases from J, with 14 bases between. The CDR3 is made up of 14 amino acids. CDR3: CASSQYDAQGEAFF. The CDR3 nucleotides read TGTGCCAGCAGCCAATACGACGCCCAGGGTGAAGCTTTCTTT. Complete variable domain (other parts from reference TRBV14 and TRBJ1-1): EAGVTQFPSHSVIEKGQTVTLRCDPISGHDNLYWYRRVMGKEIKFLLHFVKESKQDESGMPNNRFLAERTGGTYSTLKVQPAELEDSGVYFCASSQYDAQGEAFFGQGTRLTVV.

J is TRBJ2-3 and V is TRBV7-9, with TRBD2 matching over 7 bases. The germline gives CDR1 SEHNR, CDR2 FQNEAQ (reference sequence). The CDR3 spans 16 residues. The trim removed 5 bases at V and 0 bases at J, leaving 8 bases unmatched. The CDR3 coding sequence is TGTGCCAGCAGCCAGACTAGCCCCTCTAGCACAGATACGCAGTATTTT. Amino acid sequence: CASSQTSPSSTDTQYF.

The chain uses TRBV28 and TRBJ2-5; TRBD2 matches 9 bases. V was pared by 6 bases and J by 5 bases, with 10 bases of the junction left unmatched. Germline V gene sequence: CDR1 MDHEN, CDR2 SYDVKM. The CDR3 length is 15 residues. The CDR3 DNA reads TGTGCCAGCAGCACGGCCTTAGCGGGAGTGGAGACCCAGTACTTC. This translates into CASSTALAGVETQYF.

This chain uses TRBV7-2 with TRBJ1-2, with 8 bases that match TRBD1. Germline CDR1 is SGHTA and CDR2 is FQGNSA. Losses at the gene ends were 2 bases for V and 3 bases for J; bases not matched to a gene: 11. This CDR3 comprises 17 residues. DNA of the CDR3: TGTGCCAGCAGCTTAAGCCCAGGACAGGGCGGCGACTATGGCTACACCTTC. As protein: CASSLSPGQGGDYGYTF.

This sequence joins TRBV18 and TRBJ1-2; D unclear. The ends were cut back, 3 bases at V and 6 bases at J, with 17 bases in the middle. Germline V gives CDR1 KGHSH, CDR2 LQKENI. This CDR3 has 15 residues. CDR3 DNA sequence: TGTGCCAGCTCACCGAGGGCTTCCGATACCAATGGCTACACCTTC. Protein: CASSPRASDTNGYTF.

This chain uses TRBV4-1 with TRBJ1-6; D not resolved. This CDR3 contains 17 residues. Deletions cut 2 bases from V and 0 bases from J, with 11 bases between. Germline CDR1 reads MGHRA; CDR2 reads YSYEKL. The CDR3 sequence: CASSQNTADSYNSPLHF. CDR3 nucleotides: TGCGCCAGCAGCCAAAACACAGCGGACTCCTATAATTCACCCCTCCACTTT.

The chain combines TRBV9 with TRBJ2-1; 8 bases are a match to TRBD1. The CDR3 contains 15 residues. The germline gives CDR1 SGDLS, CDR2 YYNGEE. The junction had 5 bases not matched to a gene; V was cut back by 0 bases and J by 6 bases. The CDR3 loop is CASSVATGQGNEQFF. The CDR3 nucleotides are TGTGCCAGCAGCGTAGCTACAGGACAGGGCAATGAGCAGTTCTTC.

The chain links TRBV27 to TRBJ2-3; 10 bases line up with TRBD1. This CDR3 region has 14 residues. Germline CDR1 MNHEY, CDR2 SMNVEV (reference sequence). Losses at the gene ends were 6 bases for V and 3 bases for J; bases not matched to a gene: 3. The CDR3 region has the DNA TGTGCCAGCAGGGACAGGGGGGGAACAGATACGCAGTATTTT. This gives the protein CASRDRGGTDTQYF.

This chain connects TRBV2 to TRBJ1-3; no reliable D call. The CDR3 has 13 amino acids. V was cut by 1 base and J by 4 bases, with 5 bases left in between. CDR1 SNHLY and CDR2 FYNNEI come from the germline V gene. The CDR3 loop reads CASSEDNGNTIYF. In DNA, the CDR3 is TGTGCCAGCAGTGAAGACAACGGAAACACCATATATTTT.

CDR3 nucleotide sequence: TGTGCCAGCAGCTTGATACTAGCGGGCGCTGAGCAGTTCTTC. Amino acids: CASSLILAGAEQFF. This chain joins TRBV5-4 and TRBJ2-1; TRBD2 agrees at 9 bases. After removal of 1 base from V and 9 bases from J, the junction contained 5 bases not matched to a gene. The germline CDR1 and CDR2 sequences are SGHNT and YYREEE (reference sequence). This CDR3 contains 14 residues.

The chain links TRBV28 to TRBJ1-5; the D is unclear. This CDR3 spans 13 amino acids. Germline CDR1 MDHEN, CDR2 SYDVKM. For the CDR3, the DNA is TGTGCAAGCGCGGGATATAGCAATCAGCCCCAGCATTTT. Protein: CASAGYSNQPQHF.

The chain combines TRBV20-1 with TRBJ1-1; TRBD1 might be the D (6 bases). Looked up from germline, CDR1 is DFQATT and CDR2 is SNEGSKA (reference sequence). The CDR3 runs 15 residues. Trimming removed 3 bases at V and 6 bases at J, with 20 bases between. Written as DNA, the CDR3 is TGCAGTGCTAGTGGGACAATCGCCCGCTGGGCTGAAGCTTTCTTT. It codes for CSASGTIARWAEAFF.

The chain employs TRBV29-1 and TRBJ1-1; D is perhaps TRBD1 (5 bases). CDR3 length: 13 residues. V gave up 7 bases and J gave up 0 bases, with 12 bases separating them. Germline CDR1 reads SQVTM; CDR2 reads ANQGSEA. As DNA, the CDR3 is TGCAGCGGGGTGACAGCGATGAACACTGAAGCTTTCTTT. It translates to CSGVTAMNTEAFF.

The chain links TRBV27 to TRBJ2-7; 12 bases match TRBD2. Germline loops: CDR1 MNHEY, CDR2 SMNVEV (reference sequence). The CDR3 runs to 15 residues. The V segment lost 6 bases and the J segment 7 bases; nucleotides outside the gene matches: 10. CDR3 protein: CASRPTSGRSQEQYF. The CDR3, as DNA: TGTGCCAGCAGACCAACTAGCGGGAGGTCGCAGGAGCAGTACTTC.

The chain carries TRBV5-1 and TRBJ1-3; the D is unclear. Germline CDR1 SGHRS, CDR2 YFSETQ. The length of the CDR3 is 14 residues. V lost 1 base and J lost 0, with 5 bases in between. The CDR3 region is CASSLTSSGNTIYF. The CDR3 coding sequence is TGCGCCAGCAGCTTGACCAGCTCTGGAAACACCATATATTTT.

J is TRBJ1-6 and V is TRBV30; D ambiguous. V dropped 2 bases and J dropped 8 bases, with 10 bases sitting between them. Germline V gene sequence: CDR1 GTSNPN, CDR2 SVGIG (reference sequence). The CDR3 spans 13 residues. This chain's CDR3 is CAWSMADDSPLHF. CDR3 DNA sequence: TGTGCCTGGAGTATGGCGGATGATTCACCCCTCCACTTT.

The chain uses TRBV28 and TRBJ2-2; the match to TRBD1 covers 8 bases. The trim removed 4 bases at V and 4 bases at J, leaving 2 bases unmatched. This CDR3 is built from 14 residues. CDR1 and CDR2 from the germline V gene are MDHEN and SYDVKM. CDR3 in DNA: TGTGCCAGCAGTTCAACAGGGGGCACCGGGGAGCTGTTTTTT. This codes for CASSSTGGTGELFF.

The V call is TRBV18, the J call TRBJ1-3; a possible D gene is TRBD1 (5 bases). The CDR3 loop spans 15 amino acids. CDR1 KGHSH and CDR2 LQKENI come from the germline V gene. V lost 5 bases, J lost 0 bases, and 11 bases lay in between. CDR3 protein: CASSTSRDSGNTIYF. The CDR3 DNA follows: TGTGCCAGCTCAACCTCCAGGGACTCTGGAAACACCATATATTTT.

The J gene is TRBJ1-1, the V gene TRBV5-1; TRBD1 matches at 11 bases. The CDR3 runs 14 residues. Per the germline V gene, CDR1 is SGHRS and CDR2 is YFSETQ. V was clipped by 4 bases and J by 6 bases; unmatched bases: 5. As DNA, the CDR3 is TGCGCCAGCAGCCGGGGACAGGGGGTCCCTGAAGCTTTCTTT. Its protein is CASSRGQGVPEAFF.

This clone was seen a single time. The chain combines TRBV2 with TRBJ1-2, with D perhaps matching TRBD1 (6 bases). The CDR3 consists of 16 residues. Deletions cut 4 bases from V and 1 base from J, with 16 bases between. Germline loops: CDR1 SNHLY, CDR2 FYNNEI. CDR3 in DNA: TGTGCCAGCAGTGTCCGTACCGGGACAAGTAACTATGGCTACACCTTC. This gives the protein CASSVRTGTSNYGYTF. Full variable domain (missing parts from reference TRBV2 and TRBJ1-2): EPEVTQTPSHQVTQMGQEVILRCVPISNHLYFYWYRQILGQKVEFLVSFYNNEISEKSEIFDDQFSVERPDGSNFTLKIRSTKLEDSAMYFCASSVRTGTSNYGYTFGSGTRLTVV.